Included here is one T cell receptor beta chain sequence, with context. Its antigen is currently unknown. The CDR3 has 15 amino acids. CDR1 is LNHDA and CDR2 is SQIVND in the germline V gene (reference sequence). The junction had 8 bases not matched to a gene; V was cut back by 4 bases and J by 4 bases. PCR involved 60 Vbeta and 13 Jbeta primers. Clones were read by immunoSEQ multiplex PCR, and TCRdb kept only the in-frame ones, dropping some. The sample contains over 150,000 clones, about 76% of which appear only once. The record originates from a study of cytomegalovirus exposure and HLA in healthy donors. General study points: As was reported, the HLA-A and HLA-B alleles of most subjects were accurately predicted from TCR beta sequences. In a later analysis, TCR beta V- and J-gene trimming showed a link to a missense DCLRE1C variant. Follow-up analysis seemed to connect common viral pathogens with several of the most significant clusters identified. A later analysis linked around 15,000 TCR beta sequences to HLA alleles at 0.05 false discovery rate.

This chain joins TRBV19 and TRBJ2-7; 9 bases map to TRBD1. Sequenced: PBMCs. The clonotype originates from a man aged 25-45 years in good health and CMV-seropositive. This CDR3 is CASSSFPGQGYEQYF. In DNA form, the CDR3 reads TGTGCCAGTAGTAGCTTTCCGGGACAGGGTTACGAGCAGTACTTC.